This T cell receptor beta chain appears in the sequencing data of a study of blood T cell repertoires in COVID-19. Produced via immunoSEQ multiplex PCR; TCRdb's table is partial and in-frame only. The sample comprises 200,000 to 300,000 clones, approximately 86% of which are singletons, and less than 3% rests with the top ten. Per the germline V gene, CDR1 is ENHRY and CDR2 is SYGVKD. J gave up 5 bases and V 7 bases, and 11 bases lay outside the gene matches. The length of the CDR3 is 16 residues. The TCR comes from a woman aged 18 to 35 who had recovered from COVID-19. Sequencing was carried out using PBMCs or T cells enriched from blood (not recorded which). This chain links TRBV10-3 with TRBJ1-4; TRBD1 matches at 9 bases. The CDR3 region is CAIIGPRDRVNEKLFF. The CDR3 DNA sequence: TGTGCCATCATAGGGCCTAGGGACAGGGTGAATGAAAAACTGTTTTTT.